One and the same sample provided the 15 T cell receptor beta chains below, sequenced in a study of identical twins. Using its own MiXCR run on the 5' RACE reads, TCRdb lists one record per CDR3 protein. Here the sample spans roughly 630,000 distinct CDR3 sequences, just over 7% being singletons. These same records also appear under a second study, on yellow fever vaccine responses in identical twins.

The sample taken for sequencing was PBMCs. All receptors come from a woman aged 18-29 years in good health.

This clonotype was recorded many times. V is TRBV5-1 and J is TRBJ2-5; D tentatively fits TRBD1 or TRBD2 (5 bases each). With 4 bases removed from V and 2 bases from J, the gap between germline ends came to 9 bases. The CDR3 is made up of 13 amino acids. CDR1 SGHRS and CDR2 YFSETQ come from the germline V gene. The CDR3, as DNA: TGCGCCAGCAGCGGGGACCTGCAAGAGACCCAGTACTTC. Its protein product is CASSGDLQETQYF.

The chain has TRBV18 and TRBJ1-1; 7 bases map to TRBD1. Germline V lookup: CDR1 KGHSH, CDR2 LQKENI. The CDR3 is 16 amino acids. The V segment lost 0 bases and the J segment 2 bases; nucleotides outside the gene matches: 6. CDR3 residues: CASSPPRGRTNTEAFF. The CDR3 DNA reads TGTGCCAGCTCACCACCGAGGGGGCGAACCAACACTGAAGCTTTCTTT.

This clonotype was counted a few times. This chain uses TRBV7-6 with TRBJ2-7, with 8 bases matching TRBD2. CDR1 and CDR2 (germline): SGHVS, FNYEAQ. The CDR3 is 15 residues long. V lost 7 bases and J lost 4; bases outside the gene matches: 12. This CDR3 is CASTRSAGGGYEQYF. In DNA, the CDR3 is TGTGCCAGCACCCGTAGTGCGGGAGGAGGGTACGAGCAGTACTTC. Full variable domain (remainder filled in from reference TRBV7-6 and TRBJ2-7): GAGVSQSPRYKVTKRGQDVALRCDPISGHVSLYWYRQALGQGPEFLTYFNYEAQQDKSGLPNDRFSAERPEGSISTLTIQRTEQRDSAMYRCASTRSAGGGYEQYFGPGTRLTVT.

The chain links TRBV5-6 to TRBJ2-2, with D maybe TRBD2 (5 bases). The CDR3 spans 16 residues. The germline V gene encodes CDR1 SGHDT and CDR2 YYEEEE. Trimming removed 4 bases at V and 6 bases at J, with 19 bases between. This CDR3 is CASSQPGVSVAGELFF. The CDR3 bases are TGTGCCAGCAGCCAGCCCGGGGTTTCGGTCGCCGGGGAGCTGTTTTTT.

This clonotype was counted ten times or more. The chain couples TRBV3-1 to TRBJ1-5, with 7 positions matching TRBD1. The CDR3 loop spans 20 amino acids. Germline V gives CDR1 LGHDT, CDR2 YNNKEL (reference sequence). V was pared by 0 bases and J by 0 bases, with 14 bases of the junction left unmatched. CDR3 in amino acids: CASSQDFRGDSFYSNQPQHF. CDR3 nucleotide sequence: TGTGCCAGCAGCCAAGATTTCAGGGGGGACAGCTTCTATAGCAATCAGCCCCAGCATTTT.

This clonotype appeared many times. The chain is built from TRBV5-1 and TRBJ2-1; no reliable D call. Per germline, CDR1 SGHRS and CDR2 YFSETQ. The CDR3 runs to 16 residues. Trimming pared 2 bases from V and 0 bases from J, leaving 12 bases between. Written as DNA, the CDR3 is TGCGCCAGCAGCTTAAGACCGGATAGCTCCTACAATGAGCAGTTCTTC. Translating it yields CASSLRPDSSYNEQFF.

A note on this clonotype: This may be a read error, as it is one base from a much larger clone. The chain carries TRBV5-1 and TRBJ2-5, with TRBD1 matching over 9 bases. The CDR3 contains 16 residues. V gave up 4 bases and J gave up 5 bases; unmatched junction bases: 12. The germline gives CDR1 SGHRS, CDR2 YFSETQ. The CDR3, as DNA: TGCGCCAGCAGCCCGCCCTTGACAGGGGGAAGGGAGACCCAGTACTTC. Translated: CASSPPLTGGRETQYF. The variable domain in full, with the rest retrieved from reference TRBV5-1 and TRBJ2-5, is KAGVTQTPRYLIKTRGQQVTLSCSPISGHRSVSWYQQTPGQGLQFLFEYFSETQRNKGNFPGRFSGRQFSNSRSEMNVSTLELGDSALYLCASSPPLTGGRETQYFGPGTRLLVL.

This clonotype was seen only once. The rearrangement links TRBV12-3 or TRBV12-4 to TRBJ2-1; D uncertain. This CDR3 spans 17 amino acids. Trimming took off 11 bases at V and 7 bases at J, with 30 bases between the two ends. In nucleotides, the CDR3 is TGTGCCCGCTGTTTCCTTGTGACCGGGCCCCTGGGGAATGAGCAGTTCTTC. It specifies CARCFLVTGPLGNEQFF.

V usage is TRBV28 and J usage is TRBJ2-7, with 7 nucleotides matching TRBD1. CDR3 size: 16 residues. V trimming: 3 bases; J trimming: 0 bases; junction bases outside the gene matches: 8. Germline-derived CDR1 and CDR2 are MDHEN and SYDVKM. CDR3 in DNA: TGTGCCAGCAGTTTGGGGCCGGGACAGCCCTCCTACGAGCAGTACTTC. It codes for CASSLGPGQPSYEQYF.

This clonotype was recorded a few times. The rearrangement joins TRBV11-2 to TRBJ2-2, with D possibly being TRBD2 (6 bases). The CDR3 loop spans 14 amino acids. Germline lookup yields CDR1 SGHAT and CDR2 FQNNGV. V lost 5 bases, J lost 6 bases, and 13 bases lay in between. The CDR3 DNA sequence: TGTGCCAGCAGCCCTCCGCCGGGGGCCGGGGAGCTGTTTTTT. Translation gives CASSPPPGAGELFF. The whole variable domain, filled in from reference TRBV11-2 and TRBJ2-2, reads EAGVAQSPRYKIIEKRQSVAFWCNPISGHATLYWYQQILGQGPKLLIQFQNNGVVDDSQLPKDRFSAERLKGVDSTLKIQPAKLEDSAVYLCASSPPPGAGELFFGEGSRLTVL.

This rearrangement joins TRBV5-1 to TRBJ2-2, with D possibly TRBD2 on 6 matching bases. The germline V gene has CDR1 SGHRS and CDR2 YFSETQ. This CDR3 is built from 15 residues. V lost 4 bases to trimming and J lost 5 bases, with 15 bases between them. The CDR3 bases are TGCGCCAGCAGCCCCCGGATAGGGAGGACCGGGGAGCTGTTTTTT. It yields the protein CASSPRIGRTGELFF.

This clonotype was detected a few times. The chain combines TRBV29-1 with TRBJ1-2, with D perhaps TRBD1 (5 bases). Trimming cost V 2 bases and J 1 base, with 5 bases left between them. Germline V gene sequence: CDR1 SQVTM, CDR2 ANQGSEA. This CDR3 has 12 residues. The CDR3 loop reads CSVERGNYGYTF. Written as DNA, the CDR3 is TGCAGCGTTGAAAGGGGTAACTATGGCTACACCTTC. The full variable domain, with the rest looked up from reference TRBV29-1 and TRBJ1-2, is SAVISQKPSRDICQRGTSLTIQCQVDSQVTMMFWYRQQPGQSLTLIATANQGSEATYESGFVIDKFPISRPNLTFSTLTVSNMSPEDSSIYLCSVERGNYGYTFGSGTRLTVV.

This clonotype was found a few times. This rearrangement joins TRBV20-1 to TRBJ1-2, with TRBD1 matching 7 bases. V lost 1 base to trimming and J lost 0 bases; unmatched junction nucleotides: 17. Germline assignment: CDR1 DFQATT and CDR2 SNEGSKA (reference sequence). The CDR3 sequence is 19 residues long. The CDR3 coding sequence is TGCAGTGCTAGAGCAAAAGGGGGCAGGGGCGACCGTACTAACTATGGCTACACCTTC. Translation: CSARAKGGRGDRTNYGYTF.

The DNA of the CDR3 is TGTGCTAGTGGTACGGGACAGGACTACAATGAGCAGTTCTTC. It specifies CASGTGQDYNEQFF. J is TRBJ2-1 and V is TRBV12-5, with 8 bases matching TRBD1. V lost 5 bases to trimming and J lost 3 bases; unmatched junction nucleotides: 3. This CDR3 region has 14 residues. Germline-derived CDR1 and CDR2 are LGHNT and FRNRAP.

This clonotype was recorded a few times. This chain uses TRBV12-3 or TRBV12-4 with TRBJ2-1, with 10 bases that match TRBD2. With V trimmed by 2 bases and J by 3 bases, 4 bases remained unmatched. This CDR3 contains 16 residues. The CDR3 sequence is CASSLKREGLYNEQFF. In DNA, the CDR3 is TGTGCCAGCAGTTTAAAGCGGGAGGGCCTCTACAATGAGCAGTTCTTC.